This T cell receptor beta chain was recorded in a study of blood T cells in healthy people across ages. A remark on this clonotype: Its antigen is not identified. The missing conserved phenylalanine or tryptophan at the end of this CDR3 makes a read error likely.

In germline, CDR1 is MGHRA, CDR2 YSYEKL. V was trimmed by 3 bases and J by 6 bases, leaving 15 bases between them. The CDR3 has 14 amino acids. A sample-barcoded 5' primer and a J-beta primer mix were used in a second PCR of roughly 7 to 12 cycles. Each CDR3 protein is one row after TCRdb ran MiXCR on the 5' RACE reads. The table includes hundreds of thousands of distinct CDR3 sequences, about a quarter detected once. General study findings and limits: Older age coincided with a roughly linear decline in TCR beta diversity per million T cells.

The same specimen was also included in a second study, on T cells of mothers and their children. Per that study: Added by the second PCR's M1S primer were sample barcodes and 2-4 random nucleotides.

The chain uses TRBV4-1 and TRBJ2-7; possible D gene TRBD2, 6 bases. Sequenced: blood. This TCR derives from a boy aged 5-17 years in good health. This chain's CDR3 is CASSQAAGPLEQYL. DNA of the CDR3: TGCGCCAGCAGCCAGGCGGCGGGGCCGCTCGAGCAGTACCTC.